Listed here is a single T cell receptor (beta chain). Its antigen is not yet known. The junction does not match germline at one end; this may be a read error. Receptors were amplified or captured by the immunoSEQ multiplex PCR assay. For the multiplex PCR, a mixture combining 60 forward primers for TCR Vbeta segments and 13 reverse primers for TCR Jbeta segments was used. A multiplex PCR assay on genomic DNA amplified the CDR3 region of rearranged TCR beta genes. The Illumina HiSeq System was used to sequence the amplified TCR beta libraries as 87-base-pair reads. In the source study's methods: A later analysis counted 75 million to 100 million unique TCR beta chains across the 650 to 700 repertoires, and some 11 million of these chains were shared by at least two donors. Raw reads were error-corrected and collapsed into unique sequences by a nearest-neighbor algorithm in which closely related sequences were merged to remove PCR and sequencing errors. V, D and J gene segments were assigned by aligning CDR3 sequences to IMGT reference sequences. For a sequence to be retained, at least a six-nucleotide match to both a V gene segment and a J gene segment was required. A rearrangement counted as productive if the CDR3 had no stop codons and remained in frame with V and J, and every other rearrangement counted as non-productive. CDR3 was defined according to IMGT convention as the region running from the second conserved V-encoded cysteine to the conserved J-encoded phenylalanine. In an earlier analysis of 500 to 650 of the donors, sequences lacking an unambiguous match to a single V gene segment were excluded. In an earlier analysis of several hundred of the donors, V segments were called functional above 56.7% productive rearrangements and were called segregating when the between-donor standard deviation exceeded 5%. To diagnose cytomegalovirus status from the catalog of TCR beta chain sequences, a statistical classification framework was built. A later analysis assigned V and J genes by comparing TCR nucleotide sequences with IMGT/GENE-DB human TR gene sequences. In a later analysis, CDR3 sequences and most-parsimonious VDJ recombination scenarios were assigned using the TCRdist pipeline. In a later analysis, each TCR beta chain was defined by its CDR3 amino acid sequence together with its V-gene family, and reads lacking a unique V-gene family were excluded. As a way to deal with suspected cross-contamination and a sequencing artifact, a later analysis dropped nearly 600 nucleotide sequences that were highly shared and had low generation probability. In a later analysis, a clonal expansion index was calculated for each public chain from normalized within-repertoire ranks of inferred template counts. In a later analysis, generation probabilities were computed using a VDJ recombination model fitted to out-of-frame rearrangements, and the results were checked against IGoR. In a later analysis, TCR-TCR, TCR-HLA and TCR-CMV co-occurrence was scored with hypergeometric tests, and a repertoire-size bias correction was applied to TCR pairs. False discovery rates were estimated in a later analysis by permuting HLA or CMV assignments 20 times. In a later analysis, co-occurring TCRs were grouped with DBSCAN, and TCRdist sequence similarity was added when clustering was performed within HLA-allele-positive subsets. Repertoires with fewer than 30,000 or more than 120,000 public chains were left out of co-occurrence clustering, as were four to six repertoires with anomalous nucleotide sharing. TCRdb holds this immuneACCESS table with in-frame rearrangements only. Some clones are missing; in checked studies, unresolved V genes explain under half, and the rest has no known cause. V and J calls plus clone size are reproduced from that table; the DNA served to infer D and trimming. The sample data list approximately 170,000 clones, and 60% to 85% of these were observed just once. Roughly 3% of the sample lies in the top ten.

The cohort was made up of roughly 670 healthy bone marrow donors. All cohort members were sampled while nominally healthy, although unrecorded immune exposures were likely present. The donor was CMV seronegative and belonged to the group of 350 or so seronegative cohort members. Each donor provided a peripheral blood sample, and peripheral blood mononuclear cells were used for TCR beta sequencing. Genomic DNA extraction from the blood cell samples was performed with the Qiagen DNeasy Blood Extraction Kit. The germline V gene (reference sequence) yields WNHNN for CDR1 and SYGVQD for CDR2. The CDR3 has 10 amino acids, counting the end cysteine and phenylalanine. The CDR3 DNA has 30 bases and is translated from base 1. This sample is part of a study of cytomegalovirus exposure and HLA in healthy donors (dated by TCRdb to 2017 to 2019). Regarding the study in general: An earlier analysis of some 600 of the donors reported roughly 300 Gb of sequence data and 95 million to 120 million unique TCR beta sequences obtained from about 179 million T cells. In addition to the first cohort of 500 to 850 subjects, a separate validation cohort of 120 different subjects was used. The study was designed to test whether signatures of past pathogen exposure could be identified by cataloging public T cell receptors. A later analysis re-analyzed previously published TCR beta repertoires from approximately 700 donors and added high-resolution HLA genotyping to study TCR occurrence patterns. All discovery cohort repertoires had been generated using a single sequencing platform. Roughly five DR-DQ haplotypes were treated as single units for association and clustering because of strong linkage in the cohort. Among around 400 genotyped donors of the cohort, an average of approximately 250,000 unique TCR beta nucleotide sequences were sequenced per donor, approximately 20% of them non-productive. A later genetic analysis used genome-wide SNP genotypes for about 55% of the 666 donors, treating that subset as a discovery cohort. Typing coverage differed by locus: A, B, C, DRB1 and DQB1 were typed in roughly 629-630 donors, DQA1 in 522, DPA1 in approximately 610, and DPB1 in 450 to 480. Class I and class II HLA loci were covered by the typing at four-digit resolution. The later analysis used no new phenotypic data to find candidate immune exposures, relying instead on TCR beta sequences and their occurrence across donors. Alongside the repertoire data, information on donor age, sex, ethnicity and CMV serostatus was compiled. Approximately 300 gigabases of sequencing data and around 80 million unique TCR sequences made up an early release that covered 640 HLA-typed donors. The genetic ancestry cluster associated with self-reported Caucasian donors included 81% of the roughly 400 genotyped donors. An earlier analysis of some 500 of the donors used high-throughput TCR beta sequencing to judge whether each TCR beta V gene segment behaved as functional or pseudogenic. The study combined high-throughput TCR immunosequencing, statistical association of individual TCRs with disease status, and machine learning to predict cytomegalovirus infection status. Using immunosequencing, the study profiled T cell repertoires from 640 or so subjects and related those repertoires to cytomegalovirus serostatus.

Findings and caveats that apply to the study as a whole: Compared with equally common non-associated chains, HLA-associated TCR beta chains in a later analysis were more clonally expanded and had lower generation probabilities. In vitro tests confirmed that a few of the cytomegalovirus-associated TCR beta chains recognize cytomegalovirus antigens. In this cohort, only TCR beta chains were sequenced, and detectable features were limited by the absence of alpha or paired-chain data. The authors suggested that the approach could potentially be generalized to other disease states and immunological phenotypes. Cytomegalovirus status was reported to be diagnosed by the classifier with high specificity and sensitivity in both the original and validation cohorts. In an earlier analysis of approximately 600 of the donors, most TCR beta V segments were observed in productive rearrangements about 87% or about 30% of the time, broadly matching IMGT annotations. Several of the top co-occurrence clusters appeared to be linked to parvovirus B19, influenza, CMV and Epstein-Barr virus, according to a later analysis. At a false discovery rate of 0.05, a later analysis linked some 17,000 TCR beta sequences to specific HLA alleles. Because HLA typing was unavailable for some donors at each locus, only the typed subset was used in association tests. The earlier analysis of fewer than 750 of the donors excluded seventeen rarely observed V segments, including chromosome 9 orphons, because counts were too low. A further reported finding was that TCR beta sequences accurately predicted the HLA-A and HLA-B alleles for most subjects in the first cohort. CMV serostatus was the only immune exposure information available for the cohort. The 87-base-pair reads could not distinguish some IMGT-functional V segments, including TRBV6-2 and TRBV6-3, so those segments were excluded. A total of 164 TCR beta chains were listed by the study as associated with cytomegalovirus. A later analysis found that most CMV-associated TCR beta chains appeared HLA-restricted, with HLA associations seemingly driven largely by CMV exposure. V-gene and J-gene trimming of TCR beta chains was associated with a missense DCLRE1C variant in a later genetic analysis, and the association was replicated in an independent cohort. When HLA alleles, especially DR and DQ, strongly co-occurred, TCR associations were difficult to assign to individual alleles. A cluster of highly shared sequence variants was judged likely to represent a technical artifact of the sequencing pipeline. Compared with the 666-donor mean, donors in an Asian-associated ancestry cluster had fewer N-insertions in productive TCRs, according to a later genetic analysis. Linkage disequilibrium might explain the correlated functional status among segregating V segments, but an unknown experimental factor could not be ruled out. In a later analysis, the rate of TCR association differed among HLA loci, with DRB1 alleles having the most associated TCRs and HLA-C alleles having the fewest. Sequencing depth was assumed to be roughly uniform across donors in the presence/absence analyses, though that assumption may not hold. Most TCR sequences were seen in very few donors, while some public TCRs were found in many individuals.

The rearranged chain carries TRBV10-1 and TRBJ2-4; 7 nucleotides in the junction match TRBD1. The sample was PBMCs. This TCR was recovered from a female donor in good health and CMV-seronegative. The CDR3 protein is CASRLDRTWF. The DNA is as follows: TGCGCCAGCAGGTTGGACAGGACTTGGTTC.